Listed here is a single T cell receptor (beta chain). Antigen unknown. The data stem from a study of CXCR3-negative and CXCR3-positive naive CD8 T cells. The study, taken as a whole, reports: Comparably high diversity marked both naive subsets, whereas memory CD8+ cells had much lower diversity.

cDNA libraries for TRB were generated by 5' RACE incorporating UMI labels. TCRdb reprocessed the 5' RACE reads, keeping one entry per CDR3 protein, no DNA. The sample table sets out 70,000 to 95,000 distinct CDR3 sequences. The source material was naive CXCR3- CD8+ T cells from blood. Subset meaning: CD45RO-CCR7+CD27+CD95- naive CD8+ T cells lacking CXCR3 (TNR3-). This clonotype was obtained from a human donor in good health. Some clones in this sample may be carry-over from other donors' samples.

Here the CDR3 reads CASSLSLAGRNNEQFF. The genes are TRBV5-6 and TRBJ2-1; lacking DNA, the TRBD2 call made by TCRdb goes unchecked. CDR1 is SGHDT and CDR2 is YYEEEE in the germline V gene. The CDR3 length is 16 residues.